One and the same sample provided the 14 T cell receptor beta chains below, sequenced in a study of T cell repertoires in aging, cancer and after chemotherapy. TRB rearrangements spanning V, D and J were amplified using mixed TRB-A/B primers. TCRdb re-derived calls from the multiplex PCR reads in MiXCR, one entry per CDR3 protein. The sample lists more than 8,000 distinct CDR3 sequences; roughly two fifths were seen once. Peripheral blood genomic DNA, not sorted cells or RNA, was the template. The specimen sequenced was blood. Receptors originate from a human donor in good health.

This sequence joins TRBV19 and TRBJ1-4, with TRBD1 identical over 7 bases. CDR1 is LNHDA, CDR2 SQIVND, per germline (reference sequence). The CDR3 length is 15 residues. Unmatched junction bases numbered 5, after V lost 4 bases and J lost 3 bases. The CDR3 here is CASSTDRVPNEKLFF. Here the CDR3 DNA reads TGTGCCAGTAGTACCGACAGGGTACCTAATGAAAAACTGTTTTTT. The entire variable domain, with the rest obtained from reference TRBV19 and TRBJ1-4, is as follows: DGGITQSPKYLFRKEGQNVTLSCEQNLNHDAMYWYRQDPGQGLRLIYYSQIVNDFQKGDIAEGYSVSREKKESFPLTVTSAQKNPTAFYLCASSTDRVPNEKLFFGSGTQLSVL.

The CDR3, as DNA: TGTGCCAGCAGTGAACAGGGACAGGTTTCACCCCTCCACTTT. This translates into CASSEQGQVSPLHF. The chain carries TRBV6-5 and TRBJ1-6; 8 positions match TRBD1. This CDR3 has 14 amino acids. V was clipped by 5 bases and J by 9 bases; unmatched bases: 6. CDR1 and CDR2 (germline): MNHEY, SVGAGI.

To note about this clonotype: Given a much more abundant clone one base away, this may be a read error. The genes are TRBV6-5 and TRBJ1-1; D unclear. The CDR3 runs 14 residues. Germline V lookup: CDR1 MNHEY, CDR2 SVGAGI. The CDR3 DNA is TGTGCCTGCAGTTACTTCTGGGGTAGCACTGAAGCTTTCTTT. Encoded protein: CACSYFWGSTEAFF.

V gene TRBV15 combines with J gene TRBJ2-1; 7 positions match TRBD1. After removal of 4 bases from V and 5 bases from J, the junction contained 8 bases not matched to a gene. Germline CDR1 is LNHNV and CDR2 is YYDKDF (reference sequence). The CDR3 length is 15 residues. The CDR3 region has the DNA TGTGCCACCAGCAAACGACAGGGAGAGAACAATGAGCAGTTCTTC. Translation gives CATSKRQGENNEQFF.

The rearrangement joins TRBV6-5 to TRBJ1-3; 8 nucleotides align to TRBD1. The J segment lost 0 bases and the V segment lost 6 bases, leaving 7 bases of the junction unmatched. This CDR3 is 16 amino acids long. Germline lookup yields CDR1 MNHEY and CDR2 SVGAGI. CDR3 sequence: CASSPGDRSSGNTIYF. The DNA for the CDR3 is TGTGCCAGCAGCCCAGGGGACAGGAGCTCTGGAAACACCATATATTTT.

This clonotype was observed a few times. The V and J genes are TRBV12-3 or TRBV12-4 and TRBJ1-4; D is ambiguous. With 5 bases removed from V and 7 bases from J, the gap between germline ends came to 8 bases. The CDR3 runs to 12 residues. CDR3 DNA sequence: TGTGCCAGCAGTCTTCGGCCTGAAAAACTGTTTTTT. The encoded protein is CASSLRPEKLFF.

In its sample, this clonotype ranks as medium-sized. In nucleotides, the CDR3 is TGCAGCGTTACCGGACAGGTCCGTGACTACGAGCAGTACTTC. Encoded protein: CSVTGQVRDYEQYF. The chain has TRBV29-1 and TRBJ2-7, with 7 nucleotides matching TRBD1. V lost 5 bases to trimming and J lost 3 bases; unmatched junction nucleotides: 10. This CDR3 comprises 14 residues. Germline CDR1 SQVTM, CDR2 ANQGSEA.

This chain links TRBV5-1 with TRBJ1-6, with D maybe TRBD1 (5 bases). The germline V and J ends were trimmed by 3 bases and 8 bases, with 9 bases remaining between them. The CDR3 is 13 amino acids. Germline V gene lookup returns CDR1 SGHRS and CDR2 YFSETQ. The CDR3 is CASSWGGDSPLHF. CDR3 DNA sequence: TGCGCCAGCAGCTGGGGGGGAGATTCACCCCTCCACTTT.

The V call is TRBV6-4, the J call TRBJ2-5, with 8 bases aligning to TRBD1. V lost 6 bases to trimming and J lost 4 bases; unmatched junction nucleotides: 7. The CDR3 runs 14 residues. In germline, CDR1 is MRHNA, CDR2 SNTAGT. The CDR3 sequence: CASRTTGGSETQYF. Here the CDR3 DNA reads TGTGCCAGCAGGACTACAGGGGGGTCAGAGACCCAGTACTTC.

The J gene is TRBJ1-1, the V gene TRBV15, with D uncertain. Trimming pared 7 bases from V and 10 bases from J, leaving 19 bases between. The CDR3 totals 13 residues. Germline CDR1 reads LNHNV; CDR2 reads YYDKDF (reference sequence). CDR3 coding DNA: TGTGCCACCAACCCCAGTAGGGCTCCAGCAGCTTTCTTT. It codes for CATNPSRAPAAFF.

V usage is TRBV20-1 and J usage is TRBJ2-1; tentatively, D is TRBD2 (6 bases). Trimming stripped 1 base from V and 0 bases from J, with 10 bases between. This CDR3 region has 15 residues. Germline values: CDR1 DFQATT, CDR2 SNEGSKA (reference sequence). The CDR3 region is CSARVTGSSYNEQFF. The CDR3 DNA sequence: TGCAGTGCTAGAGTCACCGGGAGCTCCTACAATGAGCAGTTCTTC.

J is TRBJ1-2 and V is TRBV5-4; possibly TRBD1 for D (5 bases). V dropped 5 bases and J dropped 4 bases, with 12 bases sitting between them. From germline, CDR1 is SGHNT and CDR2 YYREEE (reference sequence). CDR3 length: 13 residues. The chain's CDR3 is CASRLDRAYGYTF. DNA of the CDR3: TGTGCCAGCAGACTCGACAGAGCCTATGGCTACACCTTC.

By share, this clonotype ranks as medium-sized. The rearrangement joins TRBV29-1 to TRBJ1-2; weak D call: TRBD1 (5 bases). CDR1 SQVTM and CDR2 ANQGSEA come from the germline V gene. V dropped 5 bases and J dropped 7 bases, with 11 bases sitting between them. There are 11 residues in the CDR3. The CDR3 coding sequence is TGCAGCGTTCAGGGTCGGTTTGGCTACACCTTC. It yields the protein CSVQGRFGYTF.

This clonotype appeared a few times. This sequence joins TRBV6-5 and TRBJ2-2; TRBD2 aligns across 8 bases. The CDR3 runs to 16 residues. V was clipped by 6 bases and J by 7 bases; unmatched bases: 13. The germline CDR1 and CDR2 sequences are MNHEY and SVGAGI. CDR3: CASSPEGRGANGELFF. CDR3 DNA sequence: TGTGCCAGCAGCCCGGAGGGGCGGGGGGCGAACGGGGAGCTGTTTTTT.